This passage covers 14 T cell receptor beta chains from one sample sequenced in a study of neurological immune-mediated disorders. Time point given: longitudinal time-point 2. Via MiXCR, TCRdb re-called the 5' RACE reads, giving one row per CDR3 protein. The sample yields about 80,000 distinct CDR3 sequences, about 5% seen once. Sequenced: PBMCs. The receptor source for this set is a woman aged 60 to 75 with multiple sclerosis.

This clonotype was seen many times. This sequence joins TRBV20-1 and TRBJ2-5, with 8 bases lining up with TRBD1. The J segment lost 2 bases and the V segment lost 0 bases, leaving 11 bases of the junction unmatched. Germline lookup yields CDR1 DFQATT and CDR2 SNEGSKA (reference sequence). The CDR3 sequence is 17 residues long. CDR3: CSARDLLRTGSQETQYF. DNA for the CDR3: TGCAGTGCTAGAGACCTCCTACGGACAGGGTCGCAAGAGACCCAGTACTTC.

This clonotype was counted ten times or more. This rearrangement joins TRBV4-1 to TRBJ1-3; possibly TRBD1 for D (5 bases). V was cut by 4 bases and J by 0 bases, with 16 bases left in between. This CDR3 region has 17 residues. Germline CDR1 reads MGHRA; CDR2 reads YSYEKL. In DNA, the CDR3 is TGCGCCAGCAGCCCCCAGAAAGACAGTCGCTCTGGAAACACCATATATTTT. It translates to CASSPQKDSRSGNTIYF.

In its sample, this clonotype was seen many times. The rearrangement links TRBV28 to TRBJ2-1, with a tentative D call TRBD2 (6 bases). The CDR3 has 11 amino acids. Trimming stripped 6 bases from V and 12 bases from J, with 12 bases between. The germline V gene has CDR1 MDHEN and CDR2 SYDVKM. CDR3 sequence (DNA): TGTGCCAGCAGCGCCGGGACTCTGCAGTTCTTC. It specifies CASSAGTLQFF.

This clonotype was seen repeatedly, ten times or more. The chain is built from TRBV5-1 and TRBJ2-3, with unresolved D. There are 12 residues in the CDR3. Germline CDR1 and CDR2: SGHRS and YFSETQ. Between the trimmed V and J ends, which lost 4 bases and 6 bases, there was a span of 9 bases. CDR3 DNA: TGCGCCAGCAGCCGGAATTGGGATACGCAGTATTTT. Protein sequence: CASSRNWDTQYF. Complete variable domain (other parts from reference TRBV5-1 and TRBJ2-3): KAGVTQTPRYLIKTRGQQVTLSCSPISGHRSVSWYQQTPGQGLQFLFEYFSETQRNKGNFPGRFSGRQFSNSRSEMNVSTLELGDSALYLCASSRNWDTQYFGPGTRLTVL.

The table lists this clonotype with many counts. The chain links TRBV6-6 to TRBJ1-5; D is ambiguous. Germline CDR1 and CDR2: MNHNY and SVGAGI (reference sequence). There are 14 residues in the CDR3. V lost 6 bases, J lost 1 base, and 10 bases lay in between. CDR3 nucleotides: TGTGCCAGCAGCTTTGACGGGAGCAATCAGCCCCAGCATTTT. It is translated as CASSFDGSNQPQHF.

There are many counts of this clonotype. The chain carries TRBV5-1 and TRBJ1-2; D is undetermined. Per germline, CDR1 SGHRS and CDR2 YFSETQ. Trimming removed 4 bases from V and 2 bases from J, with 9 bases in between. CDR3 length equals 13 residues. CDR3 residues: CASSESVNYGYTF. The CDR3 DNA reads TGCGCCAGCAGCGAATCGGTCAACTATGGCTACACCTTC.

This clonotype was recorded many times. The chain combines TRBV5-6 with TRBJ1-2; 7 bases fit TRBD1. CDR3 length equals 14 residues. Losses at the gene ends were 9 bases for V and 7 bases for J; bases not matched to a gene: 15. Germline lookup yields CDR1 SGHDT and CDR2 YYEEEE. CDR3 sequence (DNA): TGTGCCAACTCCCCGACAGGGTTTGCGGGTGGCTACACCTTC. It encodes CANSPTGFAGGYTF.

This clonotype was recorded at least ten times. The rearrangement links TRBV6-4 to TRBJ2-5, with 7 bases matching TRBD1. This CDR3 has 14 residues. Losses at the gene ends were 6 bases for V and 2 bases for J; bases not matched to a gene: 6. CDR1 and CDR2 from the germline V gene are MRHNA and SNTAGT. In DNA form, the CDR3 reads TGTGCCAGCAGCCCTACAGGGGAGCAAGAGACCCAGTACTTC. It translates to CASSPTGEQETQYF.

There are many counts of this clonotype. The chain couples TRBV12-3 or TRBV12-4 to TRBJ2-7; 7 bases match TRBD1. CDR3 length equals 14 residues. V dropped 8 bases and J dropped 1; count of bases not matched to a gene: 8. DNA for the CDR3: TGTGCCAGCCTTAGGGGACAGCTTTCCTACGAGCAGTACTTC. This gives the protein CASLRGQLSYEQYF.

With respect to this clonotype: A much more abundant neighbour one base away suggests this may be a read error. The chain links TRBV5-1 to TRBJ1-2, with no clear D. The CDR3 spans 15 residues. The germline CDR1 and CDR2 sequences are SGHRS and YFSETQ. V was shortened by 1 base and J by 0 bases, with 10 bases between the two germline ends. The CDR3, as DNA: TGCGCCAGCAGCTTGATCCAAGAGACTAACTATGGCTACACCTTC. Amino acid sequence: CASSLIQETNYGYTF.

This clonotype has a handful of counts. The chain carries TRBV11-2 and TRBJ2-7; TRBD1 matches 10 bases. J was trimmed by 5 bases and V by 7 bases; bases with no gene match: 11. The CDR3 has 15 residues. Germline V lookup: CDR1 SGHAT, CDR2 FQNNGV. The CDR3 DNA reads TGTGCCAGCAAAATAGGCCGGGACAGGGGCCACGAGCAGTACTTC. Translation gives CASKIGRDRGHEQYF.

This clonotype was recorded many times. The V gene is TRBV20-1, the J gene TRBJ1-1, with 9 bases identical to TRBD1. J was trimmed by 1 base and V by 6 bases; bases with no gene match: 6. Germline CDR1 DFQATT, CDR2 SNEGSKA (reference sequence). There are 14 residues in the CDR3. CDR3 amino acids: CSARTGVGNTEAFF. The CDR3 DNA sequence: TGCAGTGCCAGGACAGGGGTTGGGAACACTGAAGCTTTCTTT.

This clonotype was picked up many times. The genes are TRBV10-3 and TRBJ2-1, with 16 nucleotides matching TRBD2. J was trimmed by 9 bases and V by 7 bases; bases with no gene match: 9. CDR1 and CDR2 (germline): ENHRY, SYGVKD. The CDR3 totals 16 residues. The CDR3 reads CAIKGLAGGPRSEQFF. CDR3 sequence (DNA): TGTGCCATCAAGGGACTAGCGGGGGGGCCGAGGAGTGAGCAGTTCTTC.

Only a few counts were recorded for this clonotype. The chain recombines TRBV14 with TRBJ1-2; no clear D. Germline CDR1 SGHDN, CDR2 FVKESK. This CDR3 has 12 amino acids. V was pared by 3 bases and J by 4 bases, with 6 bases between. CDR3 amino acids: CASSHWPYGYTF. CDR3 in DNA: TGTGCCAGCAGCCATTGGCCCTATGGCTACACCTTC.